The 8 T cell receptor beta chains below were found in one sample sequenced in a study of sequential checkpoint blockade in melanoma (dated by TCRdb to about 2019). Library preparation employed the immunoSEQ multiplex PCR assay. As stored in TCRdb, this immuneACCESS dataset retains in-frame rearrangements with V and J assigned. A fraction of the clones does not appear; measured against another copy, unresolved V genes explain less than half of the discrepancy, and the remainder lacks a known reason. In this sample the table shows 1,000 or so clones, under 25% of which occur a single time. The ten biggest clones cover 14% to 15% of the sample. The meaning of the sample's treatment or condition label: randomized to nivolumab then ipilimumab (arm A) or the reverse (arm B). Sequencing was performed on tumor tissue (inferred from file names), taken from a patient given nivolumab and ipilimumab in sequence. The receptors derive from a human donor with melanoma.

The rearrangement uses TRBV6-8 and TRBJ2-1, with a possible D match to TRBD2 (6 bases). Germline V gene lookup returns CDR1 MNHGY and CDR2 SAAAGT. This CDR3 has 13 residues. Trimming removed 5 bases from V and 8 bases from J, with 13 bases in between. In DNA form, the CDR3 reads TGTGCCAGCAGTCGACTAGATGGGCATGAGCAGTTCTTC. As protein: CASSRLDGHEQFF.

The chain employs TRBV6-7 and TRBJ2-5; D ambiguous. TRBV6-7 is reported as an ORF; its role is uncertain. This CDR3 region has 11 residues. V lost 6 bases and J 3 bases, leaving 5 bases between the germline ends. The CDR3 reads CASRRKETQYF. CDR3 bases: TGTGCCAGCAGACGTAAAGAGACCCAGTACTTC.

This clone has more than one count but fewer than ten. The V call is TRBV19, the J call TRBJ1-3; D unresolved. In germline, CDR1 is LNHDA, CDR2 SQIVND (reference sequence). This CDR3 region has 17 residues. V was pared by 1 base and J by 4 bases, with 17 bases between. The CDR3 spells CASSIGAGLLGGNTIYF. DNA for the CDR3: TGTGCCAGTAGTATAGGTGCAGGACTTCTCGGGGGAAACACCATATATTTT.

This clone was seen more than once but under ten times. The chain combines TRBV23-1 with TRBJ2-4; D perhaps matches TRBD2 (6 bases). TRBV23-1 is treated as an ORF (open reading frame) with a function not yet certain. Trimming shortened V by 6 bases and J by 7 bases, and 13 bases separated the two germline ends. This CDR3 is 13 amino acids long. The CDR3 protein is CASSQEGRNIQYF. The CDR3 DNA reads as TGCGCCAGCAGCCAAGAGGGGAGGAACATTCAGTACTTC.

The chain joins TRBV19 to TRBJ2-7; 10 nucleotides align to TRBD2. V lost 6 bases to trimming and J lost 1 base; unmatched junction nucleotides: 27. CDR3 length: 22 amino acids. The germline V gene encodes CDR1 LNHDA and CDR2 SQIVND (reference sequence). The CDR3 here is CASSVIGGAVASGSFLSYEQYF. The CDR3 nucleotides read TGTGCCAGTAGCGTCATAGGTGGGGCGGTGGCTAGCGGGAGTTTTTTATCCTACGAGCAGTACTTC.

By frequency in the sample, this clone is medium-sized (0.01 to 0.1%). The chain is built from TRBV11-3 and TRBJ1-4; a weak D match, TRBD1 (6 bases). CDR3 length equals 14 residues. Germline CDR1 reads SGHNT; CDR2 reads YENEEA. Trimming left V 5 bases short and J 8 bases short, with 15 bases between. In nucleotides, the CDR3 is TGTGCCAGCAGCCGAAACAGGGTGGGAGAAAAACTGTTTTTT. Its protein product is CASSRNRVGEKLFF.

The chain couples TRBV28 to TRBJ2-5; tentative D call: TRBD1 (5 bases). The CDR3 totals 12 residues. Germline V lookup: CDR1 MDHEN, CDR2 SYDVKM. V lost 7 bases to trimming and J lost 7 bases, with 13 bases between them. Here the CDR3 reads CASTPPRGTQYF. The CDR3 bases are TGTGCCAGCACCCCCCCTAGGGGGACCCAGTACTTC.

By sample fraction, this clone is medium-sized. The chain is built from TRBV11-3 and TRBJ2-7; 14 bases map to TRBD2. The germline V gene has CDR1 SGHNT and CDR2 YENEEA. The CDR3 sequence is 17 residues long. The J segment lost 13 bases and the V segment lost 1 base, leaving 15 bases of the junction unmatched. CDR3 sequence (DNA): TGTGCCAGCAGCTTAGGGACTGGGACTAGCGGGAGACCGATGAGCTACTTC. Translating gives CASSLGTGTSGRPMSYF. The full variable domain, in which reference TRBV11-3 and TRBJ2-7 provide the parts outside the CDR3, is EAGVVQSPRYKIIEKKQPVAFWCNPISGHNTLYWYLQNLGQGPELLIRYENEEAVDDSQLPKDRFSAERLKGVDSTLKIQPAELGDSAVYLCASSLGTGTSGRPMSYFGPGTRLTVT.